These T cell receptor beta chains were read from a single sample in a study of early stage breast cancer tumors. Repertoires were generated with immunoSEQ multiplex PCR, while TCRdb's copy carries only in-frame clones and drops some. The sample yields some 47,000 clones, around 83% seen once. Material for sequencing was blood. All receptors derive from a person aged 50-59 years with breast cancer. Both conserved end residues are part of each CDR3. The order of the fields is V gene, D gene, clone size, J gene, CDR3 protein, CDR3 DNA. A D gene is named only where the DNA matches it firmly. Clone size, where shown, is once, few, many, or a class for clones that have expanded.

V: TRBV30
D: .
size: .
J: TRBJ2-5
CDR3: CAWEDGNQETQYF
DNA: TGTGCCTGGGAGGACGGGAACCAAGAGACCCAGTACTTC

V: TRBV2
D: .
size: .
J: TRBJ1-2
CDR3: CASSEALGGYTF
DNA: TGTGCCAGCAGTGAAGCCCTGGGGGGCTACACCTTC

V: TRBV7-8
D: TRBD1
size: once
J: TRBJ2-7
CDR3: CASTPTGSYEQYF
DNA: TGTGCCAGCACCCCGACAGGGTCCTACGAGCAGTACTTC

V: TRBV18
D: .
size: .
J: TRBJ2-7
CDR3: CASSPPERRGRVRGAGGEQYF
DNA: TGTGCCAGCTCACCACCGGAAAGAAGGGGAAGGGTGAGGGGGGCCGGGGGCGAGCAGTACTTC

V: TRBV10-3
D: TRBD2
size: .
J: TRBJ2-3
CDR3: CATSSAGGTSDTQYF
DNA: TGTGCCACCTCCTCAGCGGGGGGGACGTCAGATACGCAGTATTTT

V: TRBV9
D: .
size: .
J: TRBJ2-2
CDR3: CASSVFGSTGELFF
DNA: TGTGCCAGCAGCGTATTTGGGTCTACCGGGGAGCTGTTTTTT

V: TRBV15
D: TRBD1
size: .
J: TRBJ2-7
CDR3: CATSSGTGVRYEQYF
DNA: TGTGCCACCAGCAGCGGGACAGGGGTTAGGTACGAGCAGTACTTC

V: TRBV19
D: .
size: .
J: TRBJ2-5
CDR3: CASSIGRSLGETQYF
DNA: TGTGCCAGTAGTATAGGACGGAGTTTGGGAGAGACCCAGTACTTC

V: TRBV5-4
D: .
size: .
J: TRBJ2-2
CDR3: CASSQGWTSNTGELFF
DNA: TGTGCCAGCAGCCAGGGGTGGACCTCGAACACCGGGGAGCTGTTTTTT

V: TRBV5-1
D: .
size: once
J: TRBJ2-1
CDR3: CASNPQPSYNEQFF
DNA: TGCGCCAGCAATCCGCAGCCCTCCTACAATGAGCAGTTCTTC

V: TRBV11-2
D: .
size: .
J: TRBJ2-5
CDR3: CASSLNGGPGKTQYF
DNA: TGTGCCAGCAGCTTAAACGGGGGGCCGGGAAAGACCCAGTACTTC

V: TRBV21-1
D: .
size: .
J: TRBJ1-5
CDR3: CASSKGGADPEGNQPQHF
DNA: TGTGCCAGCTCAAAAGGGGGAGCGGATCCCGAGGGCAATCAGCCCCAGCATTTT

V: TRBV4-1
D: TRBD1
size: .
J: TRBJ1-2
CDR3: CASSQDTDRGRGYTF
DNA: TGCGCCAGCAGCCAAGATACGGACAGGGGTCGTGGCTACACCTTC

V: TRBV5-6
D: TRBD2
size: .
J: TRBJ2-3
CDR3: CASSRTSGKTDTQYF
DNA: TGTGCCAGCTCTAGGACTAGCGGGAAAACAGATACGCAGTATTTT

V: TRBV7-2
D: TRBD1
size: .
J: TRBJ2-3
CDR3: CASSLVGTAFPDTQYF
DNA: TGTGCCAGCAGCTTAGTCGGGACAGCCTTCCCAGATACGCAGTATTTT

V: TRBV5-8
D: .
size: .
J: TRBJ1-2
CDR3: CASSLNVFGDGYTF
DNA: TGTGCCAGCAGCTTGAACGTGTTTGGAGATGGCTACACCTTC

V: TRBV19
D: TRBD1
size: .
J: TRBJ2-7
CDR3: CASSGGQGSEQYF
DNA: TGTGCCAGTAGTGGCGGACAGGGGAGCGAGCAGTACTTC

V: TRBV5-1
D: TRBD1
size: .
J: TRBJ1-4
CDR3: CASSLGGRGSEKLFF
DNA: TGCGCCAGCAGCTTGGGGGGCAGGGGGAGTGAAAAACTGTTTTTT

V: TRBV5-1
D: TRBD2
size: .
J: TRBJ2-6
CDR3: CASSLAPGGSGANVLTF
DNA: TGCGCCAGCAGCTTGGCCCCGGGGGGCTCTGGGGCCAACGTCCTGACTTTC

V: TRBV4-2
D: TRBD1
size: few
J: TRBJ1-1
CDR3: CASRTTGGSMNTEAFF
DNA: TGTGCCAGCAGAACGACAGGGGGCTCGATGAACACTGAAGCTTTCTTT

V: TRBV19
D: TRBD1
size: .
J: TRBJ2-3
CDR3: CASRDRGRSGTDTQYF
DNA: TGTGCCAGCCGGGACAGGGGGCGAAGTGGCACAGATACGCAGTATTTT

V: TRBV7-9
D: TRBD1
size: .
J: TRBJ2-3
CDR3: CASSLEGTGHTQYF
DNA: TGTGCCAGCAGCTTAGAGGGGACAGGCCATACGCAGTATTTT

V: TRBV13
D: .
size: once
J: TRBJ2-3
CDR3: CASSGRTINTDTQYF
DNA: TGTGCCAGCAGCGGACGGACTATCAACACAGATACGCAGTATTTT

V: TRBV13
D: TRBD2
size: .
J: TRBJ2-4
CDR3: CASSLMVAGGENIQYF
DNA: TGTGCCAGCAGCTTAATGGTCGCCGGGGGGGAAAACATTCAGTACTTC

V: TRBV6-4
D: .
size: few
J: TRBJ2-2
CDR3: CASSDSWNTGELFF
DNA: TGTGCCAGCAGTGACAGCTGGAACACCGGGGAGCTGTTTTTT

V: TRBV7-2
D: TRBD1
size: .
J: TRBJ2-7
CDR3: CASSGDRIGNEQYF
DNA: TGTGCCAGCAGCGGGGACAGGATCGGCAACGAGCAGTACTTC

V: TRBV6-5
D: .
size: .
J: TRBJ1-1
CDR3: CASRESANTEAFF
DNA: TGTGCCAGCAGGGAAAGCGCGAACACTGAAGCTTTCTTT

V: TRBV18
D: .
size: .
J: TRBJ1-1
CDR3: CASSPGAGPNTEAFF
DNA: TGTGCCAGCTCACCTGGGGCGGGACCGAACACTGAAGCTTTCTTT

V: TRBV27
D: TRBD2
size: .
J: TRBJ2-7
CDR3: CVSRERGGSYEQYF
DNA: TGTGTCAGCAGAGAGCGGGGAGGGAGCTACGAGCAGTACTTC

V: TRBV7-9
D: TRBD1
size: .
J: TRBJ2-7
CDR3: CASSLVTGDEQYF
DNA: TGTGCCAGCAGCTTAGTTACAGGGGACGAGCAGTACTTC

V: TRBV11-3
D: .
size: .
J: TRBJ2-4
CDR3: CASSLGPGQGINIQYF
DNA: TGTGCCAGCAGCTTAGGGCCGGGTCAGGGGATAAACATTCAGTACTTC

V: TRBV9
D: .
size: once
J: TRBJ2-7
CDR3: CASSPRILSYEQYF
DNA: TGTGCCAGCAGCCCGAGGATACTCTCCTACGAGCAGTACTTC

V: TRBV7-9
D: TRBD2
size: .
J: TRBJ2-7
CDR3: CAGSGGDYEQYF
DNA: TGTGCCGGTAGCGGGGGAGACTACGAGCAGTACTTC

V: TRBV7-8
D: .
size: .
J: TRBJ2-2
CDR3: CASSLDSYLNTGELFF
DNA: TGTGCCAGCAGCTTAGATTCGTACCTTAACACCGGGGAGCTGTTTTTT

V: TRBV6-5
D: .
size: .
J: TRBJ2-3
CDR3: CASREADTQYF
DNA: TGTGCCAGCAGGGAGGCAGATACGCAGTATTTT